Below, 14 T cell receptor beta chains from the same sample are listed, as sequenced in a study of cytomegalovirus exposure and HLA in healthy donors. In the PCR, 60 Vbeta and 13 Jbeta primers were used. The data were produced by immunoSEQ multiplex PCR, yet TCRdb's version contains in-frame clones alone and is incomplete. This table has 85,000 to 120,000 clones, 75% appearing once. Sequenced material: PBMCs. The source is a male donor in good health and CMV-seropositive.

The chain has TRBV27 and TRBJ2-7; TRBD1 agrees at 9 bases. The CDR3 totals 14 residues. With V trimmed by 5 bases and J by 6 bases, 8 bases remained unmatched. Looked up from germline, CDR1 is MNHEY and CDR2 is SMNVEV (reference sequence). The CDR3 DNA reads as TGTGCCAGCAGTCCGGGACAGGGAGTCTCCGAGCAGTACTTC. The encoded protein is CASSPGQGVSEQYF.

This chain links TRBV5-6 with TRBJ2-7; the D gene is possibly TRBD2 (6 bases). V was shortened by 0 bases and J by 6 bases, with 10 bases between the two germline ends. Germline V gene data show CDR1 as SGHDT and CDR2 as YYEEEE. The CDR3 runs to 13 residues. CDR3 sequence reads: CASSLASVREQYF. For the CDR3, the DNA is TGTGCCAGCAGCTTGGCTAGCGTTCGCGAGCAGTACTTC.

The chain joins TRBV5-1 to TRBJ2-1; 7 positions agree with TRBD2. The length of the CDR3 is 15 residues. V was pared by 0 bases and J by 15 bases, with 15 bases of the junction left unmatched. The V gene's germline CDR1 is SGHRS and CDR2 YFSETQ. CDR3 DNA sequence: TGCGCCAGCAGCTTGGAAAATCCTGGACTAGGGACGGTGTTCTTC. Protein product: CASSLENPGLGTVFF.

The rearrangement uses TRBV6-1 and TRBJ2-7, with TRBD2 matching 9 bases. V lost 3 bases, J lost 4 bases, and 7 bases stayed unmatched. CDR1 and CDR2 from the germline V gene are MNHNS and SASEGT. The CDR3 has 15 residues. The CDR3: CASSDLIAGDYEQYF. CDR3 DNA sequence: TGTGCCAGCAGTGACCTTATAGCGGGGGATTACGAGCAGTACTTC.

This rearrangement joins TRBV7-6 to TRBJ1-4; 7 positions match TRBD1. Germline CDR1 and CDR2: SGHVS and FNYEAQ. The V segment lost 5 bases and the J segment 0 bases; nucleotides outside the gene matches: 6. CDR3 length: 16 residues. The CDR3 DNA reads TGTGCCAGCAGCATTCCCGGGACAGCAACTAATGAAAAACTGTTTTTT. It codes for CASSIPGTATNEKLFF.

This clone turned up a few times. V and J are TRBV19 and TRBJ2-5; no firm D call. V was shortened by 7 bases and J by 1 base, with 10 bases between the two germline ends. CDR3 size: 13 residues. CDR1 LNHDA and CDR2 SQIVND come from the germline V gene (reference sequence). The CDR3 reads CASNSTPQETQYF. The CDR3 nucleotides read TGTGCCAGTAATAGCACACCCCAAGAGACCCAGTACTTC.

V gene TRBV7-2 combines with J gene TRBJ2-6, with TRBD2 matching 11 bases. CDR3 length equals 19 residues. V lost 4 bases, J lost 4 bases, and 12 bases stayed unmatched. CDR1 SGHTA and CDR2 FQGNSA come from the germline V gene. This CDR3 reads CASSYVGTSGLPGANVLTF. CDR3 DNA: TGTGCCAGCAGCTACGTGGGGACTAGCGGCCTCCCCGGGGCCAACGTCCTGACTTTC.

In this sample, this clone turned up once. This chain connects TRBV7-7 to TRBJ2-1, with D possibly TRBD1 on 5 matching bases. Germline V lookup: CDR1 SSHAT, CDR2 FNYEAQ (reference sequence). There are 15 residues in the CDR3. V was cut by 1 base and J by 2 bases, with 9 bases left in between. CDR3 DNA: TGTGCCAGCAGCTTAGTTTCAGGGCCCTACAATGAGCAGTTCTTC. Translating it yields CASSLVSGPYNEQFF.

The chain couples TRBV28 to TRBJ1-2; TRBD1 aligns across 8 bases. Germline V gene lookup returns CDR1 MDHEN and CDR2 SYDVKM. Trimming removed 4 bases from V and 3 bases from J; junction bases left unmatched: 7. The CDR3 totals 15 residues. This CDR3 reads CASSSPRTGHYGYTF. The CDR3 bases are TGTGCCAGCAGTTCGCCTCGGACAGGGCACTATGGCTACACCTTC.

The genes are TRBV19 and TRBJ1-2; TRBD1 might be the D (5 bases). Per germline, CDR1 LNHDA and CDR2 SQIVND (reference sequence). CDR3 size: 17 residues. Deletions cut 3 bases from V and 5 bases from J, with 22 bases between. The CDR3 DNA is TGTGCCAGTAGTATGCGTCAGGGCAGCAGACTCCAATATGGCTACACCTTC. Translating it yields CASSMRQGSRLQYGYTF.

Concerning this clone: A junction end diverges from the germline sequence, so it may reflect a read error. The V call is TRBV7-9, the J call TRBJ1-1; the D gene is possibly TRBD1 (6 bases). CDR3 length equals 9 residues. Germline CDR1 reads SEHNR; CDR2 reads FQNEAQ (reference sequence). DNA for the CDR3: TGCGACAGGTACACTGAAGCTTTCTTT. Translation gives CDRYTEAFF.

V is TRBV30 and J is TRBJ2-1; 11 bases match TRBD1. Germline trimming cut 2 bases from V and 7 bases from J; bases unmatched to any gene: 13. This CDR3 contains 17 residues. Germline loops: CDR1 GTSNPN, CDR2 SVGIG (reference sequence). CDR3 sequence reads: CAWSRTGGFIMVNEQFF. The CDR3 DNA reads TGTGCCTGGAGTAGGACAGGGGGCTTTATTATGGTTAATGAGCAGTTCTTC.

The chain employs TRBV29-1 and TRBJ2-1; 11 nucleotides agree with TRBD2. CDR1 is SQVTM and CDR2 is ANQGSEA in the germline V gene. The length of the CDR3 is 15 residues. J was trimmed by 10 bases and V by 0 bases; bases with no gene match: 8. CDR3 sequence reads: CSVEDGTSGQYEQFF. The CDR3 DNA sequence: TGCAGCGTTGAAGATGGGACTAGCGGTCAATACGAGCAGTTCTTC.

The rearrangement links TRBV4-1 to TRBJ2-1, with D possibly matching TRBD1 (6 bases). Germline loops: CDR1 MGHRA, CDR2 YSYEKL. The V end was cut by 5 bases, the J end by 9 bases, with 20 bases between. CDR3 size: 15 residues. The CDR3 protein is CASSDTGIMVSEQFF. DNA of the CDR3: TGCGCCAGCAGCGACACAGGGATTATGGTGAGTGAGCAGTTCTTC.